Below, 18 T cell receptor beta chains from the same sample are listed, as sequenced in a study of T cell responses to AZD1222 COVID-19 vaccine. Sequencing used immunoSEQ multiplex PCR; TCRdb keeps in-frame clones, though not all of them. The sample lists around 94,000 clones, 86% seen once, with 4% to 6% in the top ten. Sequenced here: peripheral blood, sampled on day 0 of AZD1222 vaccination. The origin of the receptors is an adult in good health.

The genes are TRBV4-2 and TRBJ1-1, with D hard to call. V gave up 0 bases and J gave up 1 base, with 6 bases separating them. CDR3 length: 14 amino acids. The germline V gene encodes CDR1 LGHNA and CDR2 YNFKEQ. DNA for the CDR3: TGTGCCAGCAGCCAAGATCCGGGGAACACTGAAGCTTTCTTT. Protein product: CASSQDPGNTEAFF.

Comment on this clone: The junction departs from the called germline gene at one end, perhaps through a read error. The gene calls are TRBV5-6 and TRBJ1-4; D not resolved. Looked up from germline, CDR1 is SGHDT and CDR2 is YYEEEE. CDR3 size: 11 residues. The CDR3 spells CASSASGSPEF. CDR3 bases: TGTGCCAGCAGCGCCTCCGGCAGCCCCGAATTT.

The chain couples TRBV7-6 to TRBJ1-5, with unresolved D. Germline CDR1 reads SGHVS; CDR2 reads FNYEAQ. Trimming took 4 bases from V and 6 from J, leaving 13 bases between them. This CDR3 region has 14 residues. The CDR3 nucleotides read TGTGCCAGCAGCTCCGGAGGAGCGACTCAGCCCCAGCATTTT. It encodes CASSSGGATQPQHF. Using reference TRBV7-6 and TRBJ1-5 for the parts outside the CDR3, the full variable domain is GAGVSQSPRYKVTKRGQDVALRCDPISGHVSLYWYRQALGQGPEFLTYFNYEAQQDKSGLPNDRFSAERPEGSISTLTIQRTEQRDSAMYRCASSSGGATQPQHFGDGTRLSIL.

V usage is TRBV6-5 and J usage is TRBJ2-7, with TRBD1 as a possible D gene (6 bases). V was shortened by 4 bases and J by 2 bases, with 15 bases between the two germline ends. CDR1 is MNHEY and CDR2 is SVGAGI in the germline V gene. The CDR3 length is 15 residues. This CDR3 reads CASSFNVQGPYEQYF. CDR3 DNA: TGTGCCAGCAGTTTTAATGTCCAGGGGCCCTACGAGCAGTACTTC.

The CDR3 region is CASSIRSSSGNTIYF. The CDR3, as DNA: TGTGCCAGCAGTATCCGGTCCAGCTCTGGAAACACCATATATTTT. This chain connects TRBV6-2 or TRBV6-3 to TRBJ1-3; D remains ambiguous. Germline assignment: CDR1 MNHEY and CDR2 SVGEGT. The length of the CDR3 is 15 residues. V was pared by 5 bases and J by 0 bases, with 11 bases between.

The chain couples TRBV6-4 to TRBJ2-3; D uncertain. Trimming took off 2 bases at V and 3 bases at J, with 3 bases between the two ends. The CDR3 length is 12 residues. Per the germline V gene, CDR1 is MRHNA and CDR2 is SNTAGT. The CDR3 loop reads CASSDLTDTQYF. DNA of the CDR3: TGTGCCAGCAGTGACCTAACAGATACGCAGTATTTT.

The chain links TRBV9 to TRBJ2-1; D is ambiguous. Deletions cut 2 bases from V and 1 base from J, with 7 bases between. Germline CDR1 reads SGDLS; CDR2 reads YYNGEE. The CDR3 sequence is 14 residues long. Here the CDR3 reads CASSVATSYNEQFF. CDR3 sequence (DNA): TGTGCCAGCAGCGTGGCGACTTCCTACAATGAGCAGTTCTTC.

This rearrangement joins TRBV28 to TRBJ2-7, with 7 bases aligning to TRBD2. With 4 bases clipped from V and 6 bases from J, the junction kept 15 bases outside the gene matches. The CDR3 has 16 residues. Germline loops: CDR1 MDHEN, CDR2 SYDVKM. The CDR3 protein is CASSSPTSPFRGEQYF. In DNA, the CDR3 is TGTGCCAGCAGTTCCCCGACTAGCCCCTTTCGTGGCGAGCAGTACTTC.

The chain is built from TRBV19 and TRBJ2-7, with 9 bases that match TRBD1. CDR1 is LNHDA and CDR2 is SQIVND in the germline V gene (reference sequence). V gave up 1 base and J gave up 5 bases; unmatched junction bases: 3. The CDR3 is 14 amino acids. DNA of the CDR3: TGTGCCAGTAGTATAGGGGACAGGGTCCACGAGCAGTACTTC. It is translated as CASSIGDRVHEQYF.

The rearrangement uses TRBV5-1 and TRBJ1-1; 8 bases are a match to TRBD1. Per germline, CDR1 SGHRS and CDR2 YFSETQ. The CDR3 spans 15 residues. The junction had 6 bases not matched to a gene; V was cut back by 0 bases and J by 5 bases. The CDR3 loop reads CASSLGQGAVTEAFF. Here the CDR3 DNA reads TGCGCCAGCAGCTTGGGGCAGGGGGCTGTGACTGAAGCTTTCTTT.

The chain links TRBV7-2 to TRBJ2-3, with D possibly matching TRBD1 (5 bases). Germline assignment: CDR1 SGHTA and CDR2 FQGNSA. CDR3 length: 13 amino acids. Trimming took 1 base from V and 6 from J, leaving 8 bases between them. For the CDR3, the DNA is TGTGCCAGCAGCTTAGGGGCAGGGGATACGCAGTATTTT. Its translation is CASSLGAGDTQYF.

This chain connects TRBV28 to TRBJ2-3; D remains ambiguous. The CDR3 is 15 amino acids. Trimming left V 6 bases short and J 1 base short, with 14 bases between. From germline, CDR1 is MDHEN and CDR2 SYDVKM. The CDR3 bases are TGTGCCAGCAGGAGACTCACCCAGCGCACAGATACGCAGTATTTT. It encodes CASRRLTQRTDTQYF.

CDR3 bases: TGTGCCAGCAAGGAGTCAGGGCTCGTCACTGAAGCTTTCTTT. Amino acid sequence: CASKESGLVTEAFF. The chain uses TRBV6-5 and TRBJ1-1; maybe TRBD1 (5 bases). Trimming removed 7 bases from V and 4 bases from J, with 16 bases in between. The CDR3 is 14 residues long. Germline V CDR1 and CDR2: MNHEY, SVGAGI.

The DNA of the CDR3 is TGTGCCAGCAGCTATTTGGGAAATCAGCCCCAGCATTTT. It encodes CASSYLGNQPQHF. The chain uses TRBV28 and TRBJ1-5; no definite D call. Per germline, CDR1 MDHEN and CDR2 SYDVKM. This CDR3 is 13 amino acids long. V was trimmed by 6 bases and J by 4 bases, leaving 10 bases between them.

This chain joins TRBV14 and TRBJ2-7, with 10 bases fitting TRBD1. There are 15 residues in the CDR3. V was clipped by 4 bases and J by 7 bases; unmatched bases: 10. Germline V CDR1 and CDR2: SGHDN, FVKESK. This CDR3 reads CASSLTPGQGREQYF. CDR3 nucleotides: TGTGCCAGCAGCCTCACCCCGGGACAGGGGAGGGAGCAGTACTTC.

The gene calls are TRBV4-2 and TRBJ2-5; D uncertain. The CDR3 loop spans 12 amino acids. The germline V gene has CDR1 LGHNA and CDR2 YNFKEQ. The V gene lost 1 base and the J gene lost 5 bases, with 5 bases spanning the gap. The DNA for the CDR3 is TGTGCCAGCAGCCAAGGCACGGAGACCCAGTACTTC. As protein: CASSQGTETQYF.

J is TRBJ2-2 and V is TRBV11-2, with TRBD2 matching 13 bases. This CDR3 has 16 residues. Germline loops: CDR1 SGHAT, CDR2 FQNNGV. Trimming took 5 bases from V and 5 from J; bases not matched to a gene: 5. DNA for the CDR3: TGTGCCAGCAGCCCTGGGACTAGCGGGAAAACCGGGGAGCTGTTTTTT. Translating it yields CASSPGTSGKTGELFF.

The table lists this clone with a few counts. The V gene is TRBV19, the J gene TRBJ2-1; TRBD1 aligns across 12 bases. The germline CDR1 and CDR2 sequences are LNHDA and SQIVND (reference sequence). This CDR3 has 15 amino acids. The J segment lost 8 bases and the V segment lost 6 bases, leaving 8 bases of the junction unmatched. This chain's CDR3 is CASRGDRGHIDEQFF. As DNA, the CDR3 is TGTGCCAGTAGGGGGGACAGGGGGCATATCGATGAGCAGTTCTTC.